The T cell receptor (beta chain) described here comes from a study of human T cells and chemical hapten exposure. TCRdb re-analysed the RACE reads in MiXCR, keeping a single row per CDR3 protein. This table has around 200,000 distinct CDR3 sequences, around 25% appearing once. Germline loops: CDR1 LGHNA, CDR2 YNFKEQ. The CDR3 consists of 14 residues. The germline V and J ends were trimmed by 1 base and 9 bases, with 13 bases remaining between them. Time point denoted: patch test 3, about 24 weeks after DPC sensitization. The treatment denotes: therapeutic diphenylcyclopropenone sensitization with weekly scalp DPC. The donor pool consisted of alopecia patients aged 18 to 70 years, considered suitable for DPC.

The chain uses TRBV4-2 and TRBJ2-1; TRBD2 might be the D (5 bases). This receptor was obtained from a woman aged 40 to 50 with alopecia areata. Some clones in this sample may be carry-over from other donors' samples. Sequenced here: whole blood, sampled in connection with sensitization to the hapten diphenylcyclopropenone (DPC). CDR3 region: CASSQGYGRGEQFF. CDR3 nucleotides: TGTGCCAGCAGCCAAGGCTACGGACGGGGTGAGCAGTTCTTC.